The rows below give T cell receptor beta chains drawn from one sample of a study of blood T cell repertoires in COVID-19. Sequenced by immunoSEQ multiplex PCR; TCRdb stores in-frame clones only, minus some. The sample contains tens of thousands of clones, almost 85% of which appear only once. Specimen: peripheral blood. These receptors were taken from a human donor in a cohort sampled during active COVID-19. Each CDR3 is given with its conserved first and last residue. D genes are given only for firm matches. Only some rows state a clone size, as once, few, many or a class for expanded clones.

TRBD1 | TRBJ1-4 | TRBV4-1 | - | CASSFQGGDEKLFF | TGCGCCAGCAGCTTCCAGGGGGGAGATGAAAAACTGTTTTTT
TRBD1 | TRBJ1-1 | TRBV5-1 | - | CASSWTGGGYTEAFF | TGCGCCAGCAGCTGGACAGGGGGCGGGTACACTGAAGCTTTCTTT
- | TRBJ1-5 | TRBV7-3 | - | CASSFSGGQPQHF | TGTGCCAGCAGCTTCTCCGGCGGTCAGCCCCAGCATTTT
- | TRBJ1-4 | TRBV7-9 | once | CASSRGQEKLFF | TGTGCCAGCAGCCGAGGACAAGAAAAACTGTTTTTT
- | TRBJ1-6 | TRBV11-2 | - | CASSYRTRDSPLHF | TGTGCCAGCAGCTACCGGACGCGGGATTCACCCCTCCACTTT
- | TRBJ1-2 | TRBV12-3/TRBV12-4 | once | CASSFGAGYTF | TGTGCCAGCAGTTTTGGGGCTGGCTACACCTTC
- | TRBJ1-4 | TRBV10-3 | once | CAISAAGVDEKLFF | TGTGCCATCAGTGCGGCAGGGGTGGATGAAAAACTGTTTTTT
- | TRBJ2-1 | TRBV3-1/TRBV3-2 | - | CASSRGVSSYNEQFF | TGTGCCAGCAGCCGGGGGGTTAGCTCCTACAATGAGCAGTTCTTC
- | TRBJ2-4 | TRBV6-6 | - | CASSATGNGKNIQYF | TGTGCCAGCAGCGCTACAGGGAACGGCAAAAACATTCAGTACTTC
- | TRBJ1-3 | TRBV6-5 | - | CASSSQIGDTIYF | TGTGCCAGCAGTTCGCAAATAGGAGACACCATATATTTT
- | TRBJ1-2 | TRBV30 | - | CAWSVRRGGYGYTF | TGTGCCTGGAGTGTAAGGCGGGGGGGATATGGCTACACCTTC
- | TRBJ2-5 | TRBV21-1 | - | CASRQAQAPPKTQYF | TGTGCCAGCAGGCAGGCCCAAGCTCCGCCCAAGACCCAGTACTTC
TRBD2 | TRBJ2-3 | TRBV2 | - | CASSDLAGNTDTQYF | TGTGCCAGCAGTGACCTAGCGGGGAACACAGATACGCAGTATTTT
TRBD1 | TRBJ2-7 | TRBV9 | once | CASSATTGGYEQYF | TGTGCCAGCAGCGCTACCACAGGGGGGTACGAGCAGTACTTC
- | TRBJ1-6 | TRBV3-1/TRBV3-2 | few | CASSQDMRPLHF | TGTGCCAGCAGCCAAGATATGAGACCCCTCCACTTT
TRBD1 | TRBJ2-7 | TRBV5-8 | - | CASSPRDRDEQYF | TGTGCCAGCAGCCCGAGGGACAGGGACGAGCAGTACTTC
- | TRBJ2-1 | TRBV7-6 | - | CASSLVSNEQFF | TGTGCCAGCAGCTTAGTCAGCAATGAGCAGTTCTTC
- | TRBJ1-4 | TRBV6-6 | once | CASSLTSGGPTNEKLFF | TGTGCCAGCAGTCTTACCTCCGGGGGACCAACTAATGAAAAACTGTTTTTT
TRBD2 | TRBJ2-3 | TRBV7-2 | - | CASSRTSGGATRDTQYF | TGTGCCAGCAGCCGGACTAGCGGGGGGGCGACCCGGGATACGCAGTATTTT
TRBD1 | TRBJ1-2 | TRBV27 | - | CASSLYPVEGARGYTF | TGTGCCAGCAGTCTATACCCCGTGGAGGGGGCGCGTGGCTACACCTTC
TRBD2 | TRBJ2-1 | TRBV11-1 | few | CASSYNYGGGGNEQFF | TGTGCCAGCAGCTACAACTACGGCGGGGGTGGCAATGAGCAGTTCTTC
TRBD1 | TRBJ1-5 | TRBV18 | - | CASSQGQGASQPQHF | TGTGCCAGCTCGCAGGGACAGGGGGCCAGTCAGCCCCAGCATTTT
TRBD2 | TRBJ2-1 | TRBV11-2 | many | CASSPRGSGDNEQFF | TGTGCCAGCAGCCCCCGAGGTAGCGGGGACAATGAGCAGTTCTTC
TRBD2 | TRBJ2-5 | TRBV3-1/TRBV3-2 | - | CASRVLAGGETQYF | TGTGCCAGCAGGGTACTAGCGGGGGGGGAGACCCAGTACTTC
- | TRBJ2-5 | TRBV7-9 | - | CASSLVNGKETQYF | TGTGCCAGCAGCTTAGTAAACGGTAAAGAGACCCAGTACTTC
- | TRBJ1-3 | TRBV21-1 | - | CASGPPRGAGNTIYF | TGTGCCAGTGGACCACCGCGGGGAGCTGGAAACACCATATATTTT
- | TRBJ1-4 | TRBV7-9 | - | CASSIGGWGTNEKLFF | TGTGCCAGCAGCATAGGAGGGTGGGGGACAAATGAAAAACTGTTTTTT
TRBD1 | TRBJ1-6 | TRBV3-1/TRBV3-2 | - | CASSPGTGNSPLHF | TGTGCCAGCAGTCCCGGGACAGGCAATTCACCCCTCCACTTT
TRBD1 | TRBJ1-4 | TRBV4-1 | - | CASSQDRGQRGKLFF | TGCGCCAGCAGCCAAGATCGGGGACAGCGCGGGAAACTGTTTTTT
- | TRBJ2-7 | TRBV6-5 | - | CASKIAASSYEQYF | TGTGCCAGCAAAATAGCGGCGAGCTCCTACGAGCAGTACTTC
- | TRBJ2-3 | TRBV10-3 | - | CASQGSPNTDTQYF | TGTGCCAGTCAGGGGTCCCCCAATACAGATACGCAGTATTTT
TRBD1 | TRBJ2-5 | TRBV19 | - | CASSTGQGETQYF | TGTGCCAGTAGTACAGGACAGGGAGAGACCCAGTACTTC
- | TRBJ1-2 | TRBV5-6 | once | CASSLWGSGDYGYTF | TGTGCCAGCAGCTTGTGGGGCTCGGGAGACTATGGCTACACCTTC
TRBD1 | TRBJ1-5 | TRBV6-5 | - | CASSSDRGGYNQPQHF | TGTGCCAGCAGTTCTGACAGGGGGGGATACAATCAGCCCCAGCATTTT
TRBD1 | TRBJ2-6 | TRBV5-1 | - | CASSRDSSGANVLTF | TGCGCCAGCAGCCGGGACAGTTCCGGGGCCAACGTCCTGACTTTC
TRBD1 | TRBJ1-6 | TRBV4-3 | once | CASSPVLQGANSPLHF | TGCGCCAGCAGCCCCGTTTTACAGGGGGCGAATTCACCCCTCCACTTT
- | TRBJ1-2 | TRBV3-1/TRBV3-2 | - | CASSQGQHYGYTF | TGTGCCAGCAGCCAAGGACAGCACTATGGCTACACCTTC
- | TRBJ2-7 | TRBV2 | - | CASSRQADMQYF | TGTGCCAGTAGCCGACAGGCCGATATGCAGTACTTC
TRBD1 | TRBJ2-7 | TRBV7-9 | - | CASSLAGTGSEQYF | TGTGCCAGCAGCTTGGCCGGGACAGGCTCCGAGCAGTACTTC
TRBD1 | TRBJ1-1 | TRBV9 | few | CASSQQGDSTEAFF | TGTGCCAGCAGCCAACAAGGGGACAGCACTGAAGCTTTCTTT
TRBD1 | TRBJ1-4 | TRBV5-3 | - | CARSLGEGQGSGEKLFF | TGTGCCAGAAGCCTGGGAGAGGGACAGGGATCAGGTGAAAAACTGTTTTTT
- | TRBJ2-5 | TRBV5-1 | - | CASSLAPASQETQYF | TGCGCCAGCAGCTTGGCCCCTGCTAGTCAAGAGACCCAGTACTTC
TRBD2 | TRBJ2-1 | TRBV6-5 | - | CASSYSASGENEQFF | TGTGCCAGCAGTTATTCGGCTAGCGGGGAGAATGAGCAGTTCTTC
TRBD2 | TRBJ2-5 | TRBV3-1/TRBV3-2 | - | CASSQGTSETQYF | TGTGCCAGCAGCCAGGGGACTAGCGAGACCCAGTACTTC
- | TRBJ1-2 | TRBV3-1/TRBV3-2 | - | CASSQGPVNYGYTF | TGTGCCAGCAGCCAAGGTCCCGTAAACTATGGCTACACCTTC
- | TRBJ1-1 | TRBV30 | once | CALRQAAEAFF | TGTGCCTTACGACAGGCGGCTGAAGCTTTCTTT
TRBD2 | TRBJ2-2 | TRBV5-5 | few | CASSFRLAGGHGELFF | TGTGCCAGCAGCTTCAGACTAGCGGGGGGCCACGGGGAGCTGTTTTTT
TRBD1 | TRBJ2-5 | TRBV7-9 | - | CASSNGQGEYQETQYF | TGTGCCAGCAGCAATGGACAGGGGGAGTACCAAGAGACCCAGTACTTC
TRBD1 | TRBJ2-7 | TRBV19 | - | CASGHRDRAYEQYF | TGTGCCAGTGGACATCGGGACAGGGCTTACGAGCAGTACTTC
TRBD2 | TRBJ2-1 | TRBV2 | - | CASNSGGDNEQFF | TGTGCCAGCAACAGCGGGGGGGACAATGAGCAGTTCTTC
- | TRBJ2-7 | TRBV7-8 | - | CASSSRQAREQYF | TGTGCCAGCAGCTCGCGACAGGCAAGAGAGCAGTACTTC